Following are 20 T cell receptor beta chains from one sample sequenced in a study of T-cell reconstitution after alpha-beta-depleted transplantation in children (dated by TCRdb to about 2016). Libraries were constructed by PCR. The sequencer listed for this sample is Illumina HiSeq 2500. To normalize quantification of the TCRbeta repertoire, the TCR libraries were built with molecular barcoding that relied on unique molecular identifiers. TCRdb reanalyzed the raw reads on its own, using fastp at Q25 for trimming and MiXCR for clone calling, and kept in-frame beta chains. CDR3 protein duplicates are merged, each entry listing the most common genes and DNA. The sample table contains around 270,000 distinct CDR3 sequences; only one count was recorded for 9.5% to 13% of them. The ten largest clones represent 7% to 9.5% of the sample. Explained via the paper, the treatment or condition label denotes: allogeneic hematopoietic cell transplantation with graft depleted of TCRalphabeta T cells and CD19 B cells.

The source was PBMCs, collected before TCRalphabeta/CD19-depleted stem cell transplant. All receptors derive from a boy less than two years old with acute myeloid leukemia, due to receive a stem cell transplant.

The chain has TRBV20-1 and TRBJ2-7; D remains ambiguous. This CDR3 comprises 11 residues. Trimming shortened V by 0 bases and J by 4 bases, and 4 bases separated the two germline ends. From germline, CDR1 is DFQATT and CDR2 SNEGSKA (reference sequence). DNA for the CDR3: TGCAGTGCTAGAGAGGTTTACGAGCAGTACTTC. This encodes CSAREVYEQYF.

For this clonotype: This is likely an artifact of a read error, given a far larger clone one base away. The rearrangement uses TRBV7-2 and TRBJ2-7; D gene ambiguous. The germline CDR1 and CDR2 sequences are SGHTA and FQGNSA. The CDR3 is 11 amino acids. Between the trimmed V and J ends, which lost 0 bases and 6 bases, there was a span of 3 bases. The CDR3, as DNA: TGTGCCAGCAGCTTAGCGTTCGAGCAGTACTTC. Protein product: CASSLAFEQYF.

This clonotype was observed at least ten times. The CDR3 sequence is CASSPGLAGDTQYF. For the CDR3, the DNA is TGTGCCAGCAGCCCCGGACTAGCGGGAGATACGCAGTATTTT. The chain links TRBV7-2 to TRBJ2-3, with 11 bases that match TRBD2. Germline V gives CDR1 SGHTA, CDR2 FQGNSA. CDR3 length equals 14 residues. J gave up 5 bases and V 5 bases, and 3 bases lay outside the gene matches.

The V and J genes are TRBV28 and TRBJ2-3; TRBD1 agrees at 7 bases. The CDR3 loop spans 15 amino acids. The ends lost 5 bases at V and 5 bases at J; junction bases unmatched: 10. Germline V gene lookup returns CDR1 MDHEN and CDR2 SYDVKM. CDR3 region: CASSLMGQYLDTQYF. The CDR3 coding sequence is TGTGCCAGCAGTCTCATGGGACAGTACCTAGATACGCAGTATTTT.

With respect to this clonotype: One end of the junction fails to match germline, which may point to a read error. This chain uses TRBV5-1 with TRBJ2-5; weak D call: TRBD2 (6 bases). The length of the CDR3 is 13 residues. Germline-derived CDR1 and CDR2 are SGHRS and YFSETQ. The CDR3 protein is CASSLAGRETQHF. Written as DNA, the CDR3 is TGCGCCAGCAGCTTGGCCGGACGGGAGACCCAGCACTTC.

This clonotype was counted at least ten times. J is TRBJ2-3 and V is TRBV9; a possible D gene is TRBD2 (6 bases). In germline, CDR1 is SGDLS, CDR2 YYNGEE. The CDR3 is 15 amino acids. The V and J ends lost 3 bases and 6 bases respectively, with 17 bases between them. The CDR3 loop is CASSGRGSVGDTQYF. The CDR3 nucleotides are TGTGCCAGCAGCGGTCGGGGGAGTGTAGGGGATACGCAGTATTTT.

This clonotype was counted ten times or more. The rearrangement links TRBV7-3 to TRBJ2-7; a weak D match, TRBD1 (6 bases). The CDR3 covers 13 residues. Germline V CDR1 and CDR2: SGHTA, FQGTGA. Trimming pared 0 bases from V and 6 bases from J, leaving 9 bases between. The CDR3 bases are TGTGCCAGCAGCTTAACAGGACAGAGCGAGCAGTACTTC. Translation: CASSLTGQSEQYF. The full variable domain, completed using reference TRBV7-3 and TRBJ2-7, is GAGVSQTPSNKVTEKGKYVELRCDPISGHTALYWYRQSLGQGPEFLIYFQGTGAADDSGLPNDRFFAVRPEGSVSTLKIQRTERGDSAVYLCASSLTGQSEQYFGPGTRLTVT.

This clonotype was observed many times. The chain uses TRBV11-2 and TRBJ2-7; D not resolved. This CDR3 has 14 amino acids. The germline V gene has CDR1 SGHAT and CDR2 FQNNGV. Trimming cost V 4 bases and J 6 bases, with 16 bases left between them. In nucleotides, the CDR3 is TGTGCCAGCAGCTCGGACGCCGGTCGGGTCGAGCAGTACTTC. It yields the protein CASSSDAGRVEQYF.

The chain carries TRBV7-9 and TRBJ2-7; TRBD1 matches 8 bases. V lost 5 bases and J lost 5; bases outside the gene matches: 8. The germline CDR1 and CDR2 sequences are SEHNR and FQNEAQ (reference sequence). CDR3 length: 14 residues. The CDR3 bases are TGTGCCAGCAGCCCGGACAGGGAGTTCAACGAGCAGTACTTC. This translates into CASSPDREFNEQYF. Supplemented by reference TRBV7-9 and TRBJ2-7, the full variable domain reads DTGVSQNPRHKITKRGQNVTFRCDPISEHNRLYWYRQTLGQGPEFLTYFQNEAQLEKSRLLSDRFSAERPKGSFSTLEIQRTEQGDSAMYLCASSPDREFNEQYFGPGTRLTVT.

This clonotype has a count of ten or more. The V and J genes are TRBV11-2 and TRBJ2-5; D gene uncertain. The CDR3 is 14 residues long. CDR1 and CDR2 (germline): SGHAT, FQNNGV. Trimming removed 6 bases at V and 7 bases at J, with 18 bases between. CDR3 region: CASSINGVERTQYF. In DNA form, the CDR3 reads TGTGCCAGCAGTATTAATGGGGTGGAGCGGACCCAGTACTTC.

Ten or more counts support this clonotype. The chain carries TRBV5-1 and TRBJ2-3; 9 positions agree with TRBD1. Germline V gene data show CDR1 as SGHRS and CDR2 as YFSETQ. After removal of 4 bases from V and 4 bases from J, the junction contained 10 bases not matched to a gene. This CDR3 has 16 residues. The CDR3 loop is CASSPQGAFSPDTQYF. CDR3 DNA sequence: TGCGCCAGCAGCCCACAGGGGGCTTTTTCTCCAGATACGCAGTATTTT.

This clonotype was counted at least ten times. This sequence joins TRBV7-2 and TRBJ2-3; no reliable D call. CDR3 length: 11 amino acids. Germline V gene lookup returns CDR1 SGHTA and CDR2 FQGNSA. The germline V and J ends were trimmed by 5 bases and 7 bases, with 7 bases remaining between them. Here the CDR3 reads CASSPMNTQYF. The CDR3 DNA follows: TGTGCCAGCAGCCCAATGAATACGCAGTATTTT.

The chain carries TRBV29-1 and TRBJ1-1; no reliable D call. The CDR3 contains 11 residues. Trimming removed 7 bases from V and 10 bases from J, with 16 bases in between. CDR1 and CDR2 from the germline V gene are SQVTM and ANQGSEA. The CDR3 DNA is TGCAGCGGGTTCCTAGGTGTTGGAGCTTTCTTT. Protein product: CSGFLGVGAFF.

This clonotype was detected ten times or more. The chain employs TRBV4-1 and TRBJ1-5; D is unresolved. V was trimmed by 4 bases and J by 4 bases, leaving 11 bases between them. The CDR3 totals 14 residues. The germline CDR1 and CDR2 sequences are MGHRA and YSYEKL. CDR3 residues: CASSPMGINQPQHF. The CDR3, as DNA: TGCGCCAGCAGCCCGATGGGAATTAATCAGCCCCAGCATTTT.

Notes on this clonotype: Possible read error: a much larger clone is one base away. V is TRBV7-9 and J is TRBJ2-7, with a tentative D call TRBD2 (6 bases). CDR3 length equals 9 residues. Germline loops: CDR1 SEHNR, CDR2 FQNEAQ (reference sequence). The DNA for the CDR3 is TGTGTCAGCAGCCCCGGGGGATACTTC. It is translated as CVSSPGGYF.

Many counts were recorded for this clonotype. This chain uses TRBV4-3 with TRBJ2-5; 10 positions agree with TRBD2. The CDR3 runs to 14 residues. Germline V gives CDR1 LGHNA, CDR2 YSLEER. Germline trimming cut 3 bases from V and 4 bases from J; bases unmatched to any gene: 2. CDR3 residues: CASSQLAGAETQYF. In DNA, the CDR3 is TGCGCCAGCAGCCAGCTAGCGGGAGCAGAGACCCAGTACTTC.

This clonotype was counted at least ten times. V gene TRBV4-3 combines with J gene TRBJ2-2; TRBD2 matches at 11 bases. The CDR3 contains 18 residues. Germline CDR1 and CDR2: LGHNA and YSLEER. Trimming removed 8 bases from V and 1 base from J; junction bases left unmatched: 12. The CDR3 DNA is TGCGCCAGCTGTTTTTACCCCGGACTAGCGGGGAACACCGGGGAGCTGTTTTTT. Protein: CASCFYPGLAGNTGELFF.

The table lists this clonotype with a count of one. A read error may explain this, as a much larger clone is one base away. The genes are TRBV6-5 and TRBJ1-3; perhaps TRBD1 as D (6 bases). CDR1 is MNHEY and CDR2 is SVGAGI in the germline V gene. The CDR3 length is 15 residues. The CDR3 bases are TGTGCCAGCAGTATACAGACAGGTTCGGGAAACGCCATATATTTT. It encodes CASSIQTGSGNAIYF.

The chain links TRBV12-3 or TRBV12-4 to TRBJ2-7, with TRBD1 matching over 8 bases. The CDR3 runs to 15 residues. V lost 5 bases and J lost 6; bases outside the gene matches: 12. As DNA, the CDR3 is TGTGCCAGCAGTCTTTGGACAGGGAAGGTGGGCGAGCAGTACTTC. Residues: CASSLWTGKVGEQYF.

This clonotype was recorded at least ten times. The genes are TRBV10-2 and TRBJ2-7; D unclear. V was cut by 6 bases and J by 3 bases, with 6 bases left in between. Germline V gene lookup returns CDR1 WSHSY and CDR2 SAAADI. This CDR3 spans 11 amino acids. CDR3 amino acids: CASSTGYEQYF. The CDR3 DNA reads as TGCGCCAGCAGCACCGGCTACGAGCAGTACTTC.